This is a list of T cell receptor beta chains from one sample in a study of CD8 T cells in Susac syndrome. TCRdb called the immunoSEQ multiplex PCR reads again in MiXCR, with one record for every CDR3 protein. The repertoire holds about 150,000 distinct CDR3 sequences, with just over 90% as singletons. The sample comprised CD4+ T cells from PBMCs. These receptors were collected from a human donor in good health. Both conserved end residues are part of each CDR3. D genes are given only for firm matches. Clone size is given for some rows only: seen once, a few or many times, or a class if the clone is expanded.

d_call clone_size j_call v_call cdr3_nt cdr3_aa
NA NA TRBJ1-1 TRBV5-6 TGTGCCAGCAGCTCAACGACCCCCGACACTGAAGCTTTCTTT CASSSTTPDTEAFF
NA NA TRBJ1-4 TRBV12-3/TRBV12-4 TGTGCCAGCAGTTTACTAGACGAAAAACTGTTTTTT CASSLLDEKLFF
TRBD1 NA TRBJ1-6 TRBV30 TGTGCCTTCGACAGGGGAGGATCACCCCTCCACTTT CAFDRGGSPLHF
NA NA TRBJ2-3 TRBV28 TGTGCCAGCAGTTGGGGGGCGCAGACAGATACGCAGTATTTT CASSWGAQTDTQYF
NA NA TRBJ2-5 TRBV29-1 TGCAGCGGGGGGCGGAACTCCGGGTGGCAGACCCAGTACTTC CSGGRNSGWQTQYF
NA NA TRBJ1-1 TRBV5-8 TGTGCCAGCAGCCTGACAGATGAAGCTTTCTTT CASSLTDEAFF
TRBD2 NA TRBJ2-1 TRBV7-2 TGTGCCAGCAGCTTCCGACTAGCGGGGGGGAATGAGCAGTTCTTC CASSFRLAGGNEQFF
TRBD1 NA TRBJ2-1 TRBV3-1 TGTGCCAGCAGTCGACCTCCCGGGACAGGGACTAACAATGAGCAGTTCTTC CASSRPPGTGTNNEQFF
NA NA TRBJ1-1 TRBV6-5 TGTGCCAGCAAAGGCAGGAAGAACACTGAAGCTTTCTTT CASKGRKNTEAFF
NA NA TRBJ1-2 TRBV6-2/TRBV6-3 TGTGCCATAAGGGAGGCCTCTAACTATGGCTACACCTTC CAIREASNYGYTF
TRBD2 once TRBJ2-5 TRBV4-2 TGTGCCAGCAGCCAACGGGAGGGCGGGGAGACCCAGTACTTC CASSQREGGETQYF
NA NA TRBJ2-7 TRBV5-8 TGTGCCAGCAGCCCCTGGGGACCTTCCTACGAGCAGTACTTC CASSPWGPSYEQYF
TRBD1 NA TRBJ1-5 TRBV19 TGTGCCAGTAGTCCGGGACAGCGGCCCAATCAGCCCCAGCATTTT CASSPGQRPNQPQHF
NA once TRBJ1-1 TRBV11-3 TGTGCCAGCAGCCGGGGGGCTGTCGCTGAAGCTTTCTTT CASSRGAVAEAFF
NA few TRBJ2-3 TRBV4-1 TGCGCCAGCAGCCAAGATCGTTTCTCCAACACAGATACGCAGTATTTT CASSQDRFSNTDTQYF
NA NA TRBJ2-3 TRBV20-1 TGCAGTGCTAGTACGTCCGGAACAGATACGCAGTATTTT CSASTSGTDTQYF
TRBD2 NA TRBJ2-1 TRBV4-1 TGCGCCAGCAGCCAAAGGCTCCCGGGGGGACTAGCGGATATTTCCTACAATGAGCAGTTCTTC CASSQRLPGGLADISYNEQFF
TRBD2 NA TRBJ2-1 TRBV7-9 TGTGCCAGCAGCTTTATAGCGGGAGGGCGCAATGAGCAGTTCTTC CASSFIAGGRNEQFF
NA NA TRBJ2-2 TRBV3-1 TGTGCCAGCAGCCAAGAGGGTCCCCTGAACACCGGGGAGCTGTTTTTT CASSQEGPLNTGELFF
TRBD1 NA TRBJ1-6 TRBV6-1 TGTGCCAGCAGTGAATGGACAGGATCCTATAATTCACCCCTCCACTTT CASSEWTGSYNSPLHF
TRBD1 NA TRBJ2-7 TRBV6-1 TGTGCCAGCATTAGGACAGGTACCTACGAGCAGTACTTC CASIRTGTYEQYF
NA once TRBJ1-1 TRBV20-1 TGCAGTGCTAGAGAGTACACTGAAGCTTTCTTT CSAREYTEAFF
NA NA TRBJ2-5 TRBV6-2/TRBV6-3 TGTGCCAGCAGCCAAATGGAGACCCAGTACTTC CASSQMETQYF
TRBD2 NA TRBJ2-3 TRBV6-5 TGTGCCAGCAGACTAGCGGGGGACACAGATACGCAGTATTTT CASRLAGDTDTQYF
NA NA TRBJ1-5 TRBV12-3/TRBV12-4 TGTGCCAGCAGTTTGGGGAGCGGGGGAGACCAGCCCCAGCATTTT CASSLGSGGDQPQHF
NA NA TRBJ1-5 TRBV6-2/TRBV6-3 TGTGCCAGCAGTTACTCTTCGGTTCGTCCCCAGCATTTT CASSYSSVRPQHF
NA once TRBJ2-5 TRBV27 TGTGCCAGCGGGGCCGGGCCCCAGGCAGAGACCCAGTACTTC CASGAGPQAETQYF
TRBD2 NA TRBJ2-1 TRBV7-9 TGTGCCAGCAGCATAGGGACTAGCGGGAGCGAGCAGTTCTTC CASSIGTSGSEQFF
NA NA TRBJ2-1 TRBV5-1 TGCGCCAGCAGCTTGGATGGTCTAGTTGGTAATGAGCAGTTCTTC CASSLDGLVGNEQFF
TRBD1 NA TRBJ1-1 TRBV7-2 TGTGCCAGCAGCTCTCGCCGGGGGACAGCAAAGAACACTGAAGCTTTCTTT CASSSRRGTAKNTEAFF
TRBD1 once TRBJ1-5 TRBV6-5 TGTGCCAGCGGTAAGGGGGCAGGAGATCAGCCCCAGCATTTT CASGKGAGDQPQHF
NA NA TRBJ1-1 TRBV7-2 TGTGCCAGCAGCTTAGGACCCCTTGCGAACACTGAAGCTTTCTTT CASSLGPLANTEAFF
NA NA TRBJ1-4 TRBV18 TGTGCCAGCTCACCACTCTCCGGGCAGAATAATGAAAAACTGTTTTTT CASSPLSGQNNEKLFF
NA NA TRBJ2-5 TRBV7-2 TGTGCCAGCAGCTTTGGGGGGGCCAGTGAGACCCAGTACTTC CASSFGGASETQYF
NA NA TRBJ1-3 TRBV5-1 TGCGCCAGCAGCCCTGACGGATTCGGACGAAACACCATATATTTT CASSPDGFGRNTIYF
NA few TRBJ2-4 TRBV12-3/TRBV12-4 TGTGGGGCGAGGTACAAAAACATTCAGTACTTC CGARYKNIQYF
TRBD1 NA TRBJ2-2 TRBV10-1 TGCGCCAGCAGTGACAAACCGGGACAGGGGGCGAACACCGGGGAGCTGTTTTTT CASSDKPGQGANTGELFF
TRBD1 NA TRBJ1-4 TRBV4-1 TGCGCCAGCAGCCAAGATTCAGGGGGAAGTGAAAAACTGTTTTTT CASSQDSGGSEKLFF
TRBD2 NA TRBJ2-5 TRBV5-1 TGCGCCAGCAGCTTGTTTAGCGGGGGAGAGACCCAGTACTTC CASSLFSGGETQYF
NA NA TRBJ2-1 TRBV10-1 TGCGCCAGCAGTGAGTTGGGGGTCTCCTACAATGAGCAGTTCTTC CASSELGVSYNEQFF
TRBD1 NA TRBJ2-7 TRBV7-2 TGTGCCAGCAGCCCACAGGGGGCCCCCTCCTACGAGCAGTACTTC CASSPQGAPSYEQYF
NA NA TRBJ2-2 TRBV7-9 TGTGCCAGCAGCCGGCGGCGGGGGCTTTCCGGGGAGCTGTTTTTT CASSRRRGLSGELFF
NA NA TRBJ1-1 TRBV6-1 TGTGCCAGCAGTGACAGGGTTTACACTGAAGCTTTCTTT CASSDRVYTEAFF
NA NA TRBJ2-3 TRBV20-1 TGCAGTGCTAGTCGGGACCGGCTGTTGGTCACAGATACGCAGTATTTT CSASRDRLLVTDTQYF
NA NA TRBJ1-2 TRBV5-4 TGTGCCAGCAGCCCACGACCAGGGAATCCGAACTATGGCTACACCTTC CASSPRPGNPNYGYTF
NA few TRBJ2-7 TRBV6-1 TGTGCCAGCAGTGGGGTCTACGAGCAGTACTTC CASSGVYEQYF
NA NA TRBJ1-1 TRBV20-1 TGCAGCCTCCCCCGGAGGGGAGGAACTGAAGCTTTCTTT CSLPRRGGTEAFF
NA once TRBJ1-5 TRBV29-1 TGCAGCGTCCGGGACAACTCTGTGGCCCAGCATTTT CSVRDNSVAQHF
TRBD2 NA TRBJ2-2 TRBV20-1 TGCAGTGCTAGAGACGGGGGGGGCGTCGCCGGGGAGCTGTTTTTT CSARDGGGVAGELFF
TRBD1 NA TRBJ1-2 TRBV6-5 TGTGCCAGCAGCCAAACCGGGACAGGGTTTGGTGGCTACACCTTC CASSQTGTGFGGYTF
NA NA TRBJ1-1 TRBV3-1 TGTGCCAGCAGCCAAGAGTTTACATCCAACACTGAAGCTTTCTTT CASSQEFTSNTEAFF
NA NA TRBJ2-1 TRBV6-4 TGTGCCAGCAGTGACTCGATGGCATCCCTCTACAATGAGCAGTTCTTC CASSDSMASLYNEQFF
NA NA TRBJ2-3 TRBV24-1 TGTGCCACCAGTGATCGGACCAACACAGATACGCAGTATTTT CATSDRTNTDTQYF
TRBD1 NA TRBJ2-3 TRBV29-1 TGCAGCGGAATTGGCAGCGAGACAGGGAGCCAGGATACGCAGTATTTT CSGIGSETGSQDTQYF
NA NA TRBJ2-3 TRBV5-1 TGCGCCAGCAGCCCCGGGTTGTGGACTACGAACACAGATACGCAGTATTTT CASSPGLWTTNTDTQYF
TRBD2 NA TRBJ2-2 TRBV5-1 TGCGCCAGCAGCCGATTAGCGGGATCCGGGGAGCTGTTTTTT CASSRLAGSGELFF
NA NA TRBJ1-1 TRBV6-2/TRBV6-3 TGTGCCAGCAGCCCAGGAAAGACCACTGAAGCTTTCTTT CASSPGKTTEAFF
NA NA TRBJ2-7 TRBV5-1 TGCGCCAGCAGCCCGGGCGGAGTCTGGAAGCAGTACTTC CASSPGGVWKQYF